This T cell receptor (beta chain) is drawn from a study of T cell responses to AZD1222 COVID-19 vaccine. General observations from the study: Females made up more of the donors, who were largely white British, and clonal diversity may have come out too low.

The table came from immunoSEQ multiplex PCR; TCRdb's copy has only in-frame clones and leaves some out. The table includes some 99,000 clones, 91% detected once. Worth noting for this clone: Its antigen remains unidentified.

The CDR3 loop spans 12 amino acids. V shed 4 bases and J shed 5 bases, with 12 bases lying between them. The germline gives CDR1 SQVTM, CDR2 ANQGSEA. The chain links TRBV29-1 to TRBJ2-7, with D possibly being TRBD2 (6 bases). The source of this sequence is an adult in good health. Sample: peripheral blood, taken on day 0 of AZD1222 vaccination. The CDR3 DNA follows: TGCAGCGTTGTAGTTTGGAGGGACGAGCAGTACTTC. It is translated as CSVVVWRDEQYF.